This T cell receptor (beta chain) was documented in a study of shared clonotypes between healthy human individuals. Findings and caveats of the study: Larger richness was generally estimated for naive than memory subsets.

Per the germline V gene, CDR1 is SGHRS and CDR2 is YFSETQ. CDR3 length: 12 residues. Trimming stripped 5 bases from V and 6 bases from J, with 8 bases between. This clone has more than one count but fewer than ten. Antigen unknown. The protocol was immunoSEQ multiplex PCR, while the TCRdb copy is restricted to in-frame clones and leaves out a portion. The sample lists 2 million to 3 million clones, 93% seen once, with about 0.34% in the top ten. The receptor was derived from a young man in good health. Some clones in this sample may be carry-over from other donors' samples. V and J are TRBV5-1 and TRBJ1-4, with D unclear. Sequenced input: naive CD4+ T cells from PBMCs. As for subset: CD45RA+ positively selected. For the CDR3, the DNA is TGCGCCAGCAGAGGAGAGCATGAAAAACTGTTTTTT. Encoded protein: CASRGEHEKLFF.